This is a list of T cell receptor beta chains from one sample in a study of cytomegalovirus exposure and HLA in healthy donors. TCRdb keeps only in-frame clones here, not all; method: immunoSEQ multiplex PCR. The sample includes 150,000 to 200,000 clones, roughly 83% of them seen just once. Specimen: PBMCs. Every receptor here comes from a boy aged 2 to 10 in good health and CMV-seronegative. The CDR3 runs from the conserved cysteine through the conserved F or W. Each record gives: clone size, D gene, V gene, J gene, CDR3 protein, CDR3 DNA. D genes are given only for firm matches. The size field is filled for only some rows; it gives once, few, many or a size class.

>-|-|TRBV4-2|TRBJ1-2
CASSQDQGFGYTF
TGTGCCAGCAGCCAAGATCAGGGGTTTGGCTACACCTTC
>-|TRBD1|TRBV7-2|TRBJ2-2
CASSWTGKLFF
TGTGCCAGCAGCTGGACAGGGAAGCTGTTTTTT
>-|TRBD2|TRBV19|TRBJ2-1
CASSVSGGAYNEQFF
TGTGCCAGTAGTGTTAGCGGGGGGGCCTACAATGAGCAGTTCTTC
>-|-|TRBV6-1|TRBJ1-2
CASSESGPRGYTF
TGTGCCAGCAGTGAATCTGGTCCGAGGGGCTACACCTTC
>-|-|TRBV7-9|TRBJ1-2
CASSLVNGGTGYTF
TGTGCCAGCAGCTTAGTTAATGGGGGCACAGGCTACACCTTC
>-|TRBD2|TRBV7-6|TRBJ2-1
CASSSSGGANEQFF
TGTGCCAGCAGCTCAAGCGGGGGGGCCAATGAGCAGTTCTTC
>-|-|TRBV6-5|TRBJ1-2
CASSYSVQDGYTF
TGTGCCAGCAGTTACTCCGTACAGGATGGCTACACCTTC
>-|-|TRBV7-2|TRBJ1-2
CASSLDWTAPNYGYTF
TGTGCCAGCAGCTTGGATTGGACAGCTCCAAACTATGGCTACACCTTC
>-|TRBD2|TRBV4-2|TRBJ2-2
CASSQTGTRNTGELFF
TGTGCCAGCAGCCAAACCGGGACTAGAAACACCGGGGAGCTGTTTTTT
>-|TRBD2|TRBV5-1|TRBJ2-1
CASSLNSGINNEQFF
TGCGCCAGCAGCTTGAATAGCGGGATAAACAATGAGCAGTTCTTC
>-|-|TRBV6-1|TRBJ2-1
CASSEVTQGSEQFF
TGTGCCAGCAGTGAAGTAACTCAGGGGAGTGAGCAGTTCTTC
>-|-|TRBV27|TRBJ2-3
CASIGRPEDTQYF
TGTGCCAGCATAGGCAGGCCCGAGGATACGCAGTATTTT
>once|TRBD1|TRBV6-6|TRBJ2-2
CASSYLDRATGELFF
TGTGCCAGCAGTTACCTAGACAGGGCCACCGGGGAGCTGTTTTTT
>-|TRBD2|TRBV4-2|TRBJ2-7
CASSRKREQSYEQYF
TGTGCCAGCAGCCGCAAGCGGGAGCAGTCCTACGAGCAGTACTTC
>-|-|TRBV30|TRBJ1-6
CAWSSQPGAGSPLHF
TGTGCCTGGAGTTCCCAACCTGGGGCCGGCTCACCCCTCCACTTT
>-|-|TRBV14|TRBJ2-3
CASSLRQSTDTQYF
TGTGCCAGCAGCCTTCGACAGAGCACAGATACGCAGTATTTT
>few|-|TRBV9|TRBJ1-3
CASSENIRGRGNTIYF
TGTGCCAGCAGCGAAAACATTAGGGGGAGAGGAAACACCATATATTTT
>-|TRBD1|TRBV30|TRBJ1-1
CAWTTGGMEAFF
TGTGCCTGGACGACAGGGGGTATGGAAGCTTTCTTT
>-|-|TRBV7-9|TRBJ2-5
CASSLAGETQYF
TGTGCCAGCAGCTTAGCGGGCGAGACCCAGTACTTC
>-|-|TRBV19|TRBJ1-2
CASSPRGAYGYTF
TGTGCCAGTAGTCCGCGGGGAGCCTATGGCTACACCTTC
>-|-|TRBV5-4|TRBJ2-5
CASSPGQMQETQYF
TGTGCCAGCAGTCCGGGACAAATGCAAGAGACCCAGTACTTC
>-|TRBD2|TRBV6-6|TRBJ2-7
CASKTSGSPEQYF
TGTGCCAGCAAAACTAGCGGGAGCCCCGAGCAGTACTTC
>-|TRBD2|TRBV4-1|TRBJ2-5
CASSRNSGGREETQYF
TGCGCCAGCAGCCGGAATAGCGGGGGGAGGGAGGAGACCCAGTACTTC